The rows below give T cell receptor beta chains drawn from one sample of a study of beta chain features in type 1 diabetes. Produced via immunoSEQ multiplex PCR; TCRdb's table is partial and in-frame only. The sample carries 680,000 or so clones, under 15% recorded once. Sequenced sample: naive CD4+ T cells from blood. All receptors come from a man younger than 35 with type 1 diabetes. CDR3s include the opening cysteine and the closing phenylalanine or tryptophan. A D gene is named only where the DNA matches it firmly. Clone size, where shown, is once, few, many, or a class for clones that have expanded.

J | size | V | D | length | DNA | CDR3
TRBJ2-3 | few | TRBV6-1 | . | 16 | TGTGCCAGCAGTGAATCTCGGGGGCTTGGAGCAGATACGCAGTATTTT | CASSESRGLGADTQYF
TRBJ1-2 | . | TRBV7-2 | TRBD1 | 14 | TGTGCCAGCAGCTTAGTCGGCCAGGGGGGCGGCTACACCTTC | CASSLVGQGGGYTF
TRBJ1-1 | few | TRBV9 | . | 15 | TGTGCCAGCAGCGTAGAACAGGGCCAAGACACTGAAGCTTTCTTT | CASSVEQGQDTEAFF
TRBJ2-4 | . | TRBV5-1 | TRBD1 | 13 | TGCGCCAGCAGTTCCGGGACAGGGGACATTCAGTACTTC | CASSSGTGDIQYF
TRBJ2-3 | few | TRBV5-1 | . | 12 | TGCGCCAGCAGCTTGTCGGCAGATACGCAGTATTTT | CASSLSADTQYF
TRBJ1-2 | few | TRBV20-1 | TRBD1 | 10 | TGCAGTGCTGGGAGGCGGGACAGGGTCTTC | CSAGRRDRVF
TRBJ1-1 | . | TRBV5-1 | TRBD1 | 15 | TGCGCCAGCAGCTTCACAGGGGCCGGAAACACTGAAGCTTTCTTT | CASSFTGAGNTEAFF
TRBJ1-2 | few | TRBV7-2 | . | 12 | TGTGCCAGCAGAGACAGAGACTATGGCTACACCTTC | CASRDRDYGYTF
TRBJ2-2 | . | TRBV30 | . | 15 | TGTGCCTGGAGTGTCGTCACAAAAAACACCGGGGAGCTGTTTTTT | CAWSVVTKNTGELFF
TRBJ2-3 | . | TRBV6-1 | . | 15 | TGTGCCAGCAGGGCGGGACAAGACTACACAGATACGCAGTATTTT | CASRAGQDYTDTQYF
TRBJ1-2 | few | TRBV9 | TRBD1 | 15 | TGTGCCAGCAGCCTAGACGGGACAGTCGTCTATGGCTACACCTTC | CASSLDGTVVYGYTF
TRBJ2-6 | few | TRBV18 | TRBD1 | 16 | TGTGCCAGCTCGAACCCGACAGGGTCTGGGGCCAACGTCCTGACTTTC | CASSNPTGSGANVLTF
TRBJ1-2 | few | TRBV7-8 | TRBD1 | 12 | TGTGCCAGCAGCCCCGGGACAGACGGCTACACCTTC | CASSPGTDGYTF
TRBJ2-1 | . | TRBV7-2 | TRBD2 | 13 | TGTGCCAGCGGACTAGCGGGGTCCAATGAGCAGTTCTTC | CASGLAGSNEQFF
TRBJ2-6 | few | TRBV7-9 | . | 15 | TGTGCCAGCACCTTCGCGCGTGTCGGGGCCAACGTCCTGACTTTC | CASTFARVGANVLTF
TRBJ2-1 | few | TRBV7-2 | TRBD2 | 14 | TGTGCCAGCAGCCCGACTAGCGGATACAATGAGCAGTTCTTC | CASSPTSGYNEQFF
TRBJ2-3 | . | TRBV6-5 | . | 14 | TGTGCCAGCAGTTACTCTCCTAGCACAGATACGCAGTATTTT | CASSYSPSTDTQYF
TRBJ2-7 | few | TRBV11-1 | TRBD1 | 13 | TGTGCCAGCAGCTTTGGGACAGGGCGAGAGCAGTACTTC | CASSFGTGREQYF
TRBJ2-3 | . | TRBV5-4 | . | 15 | TGTGCCAGCAGCTTAAAGTCCACTAGCACAGATACGCAGTATTTT | CASSLKSTSTDTQYF
TRBJ2-3 | . | TRBV5-4 | TRBD2 | 14 | TGTGCCAGCAGCCCGGGGGGGGCCACAGATACGCAGTATTTT | CASSPGGATDTQYF
TRBJ1-2 | . | TRBV29-1 | TRBD1 | 12 | TGCAGCGTCGACAGGGGGCATAAGGGCTACACCTTC | CSVDRGHKGYTF
TRBJ2-2 | . | TRBV5-1 | . | 16 | TGCGCCAGCAGCTTGGCGGGACAACAGAACACCGGGGAGCTGTTTTTT | CASSLAGQQNTGELFF
TRBJ1-6 | . | TRBV27 | . | 13 | TGTGCCAGCAGTCCCGTGTCCCTTTCACCCCTCCACTTT | CASSPVSLSPLHF
TRBJ2-5 | few | TRBV6-6 | . | 12 | TGTGCCAGCAGCCCCGGTGGGGGTGCGGGGAACTTC | CASSPGGGAGNF
TRBJ1-2 | . | TRBV6-6 | . | 14 | TGTGCCAGCAGACTATCATCAGGGACGGTTGGCTACACCTTC | CASRLSSGTVGYTF
TRBJ2-5 | . | TRBV10-1 | . | 16 | TGCGCCAGCAGTGAGGGGGGTACCACACCTCGGGAGACCCAGTACTTC | CASSEGGTTPRETQYF
TRBJ2-2 | few | TRBV7-2 | . | 15 | TGTGCCAGCAGCTTAGACAGTTTAGGCACCGGGGAGCTGTTTTTT | CASSLDSLGTGELFF
TRBJ1-2 | . | TRBV19 | . | 13 | TGTGCCAGTAGGGAGAGTTCAGTCGGGGGCTACACCTTC | CASRESSVGGYTF
TRBJ1-2 | . | TRBV5-1 | . | 14 | TGCGCCAGCAGCTTGGAGTACTCTAACTATGGCTACACCTTC | CASSLEYSNYGYTF
TRBJ1-3 | . | TRBV9 | . | 13 | TGTGCCAGCAGCCCGGAGTCTGGAAACACCATATATTTT | CASSPESGNTIYF
TRBJ2-5 | few | TRBV5-6 | . | 11 | TGTGCCAGCAGCCATGGGGAGACCCAGTACTTC | CASSHGETQYF
TRBJ1-5 | few | TRBV11-2 | TRBD1 | 13 | TGTGCCAGCAGCTACGGACAGGACCAGCCCCAGCATTTT | CASSYGQDQPQHF
TRBJ2-5 | . | TRBV6-5 | . | 15 | TGTGCCAGCAGTTCCCGGGACCGCGAGTGGGAGACCCAGTACTTC | CASSSRDREWETQYF
TRBJ2-5 | few | TRBV30 | . | 14 | TGTGCCTGGAGGGCCGGACAGTCGTTCGAGACCCAGTACTTC | CAWRAGQSFETQYF
TRBJ2-7 | . | TRBV7-2 | TRBD2 | 15 | TGTGCCAGCAGAAAAACGGGACTAGCGGGAGACGAGCAGTACTTC | CASRKTGLAGDEQYF
TRBJ2-1 | . | TRBV9 | TRBD2 | 15 | TGTGCCAGCAGCTCGGGACTAGCGGTGTGGAATGAGCAGTTCTTC | CASSSGLAVWNEQFF
TRBJ2-5 | . | TRBV6-5 | TRBD2 | 14 | TGTGCCAGCAGTTACGGGGCGGGGGAAGAGACCCAGTACTTC | CASSYGAGEETQYF
TRBJ1-1 | . | TRBV7-9 | TRBD1 | 14 | TGTGCCAGCAGCCCCGACAGGGGAGGCACTGAAGCTTTCTTT | CASSPDRGGTEAFF
TRBJ1-2 | . | TRBV6-1 | TRBD1 | 14 | TGTGCCAGCAGTGATTCCCGGGACAGCTATGGCTACACCTTC | CASSDSRDSYGYTF
TRBJ2-1 | . | TRBV30 | TRBD1 | 17 | TGTGCCTGGAGTAAAAGCGCAGGGACAGGGGGATACAATGAGCAGTTCTTC | CAWSKSAGTGGYNEQFF